This T cell receptor beta chain was recovered during a study of shared clonotypes between healthy human individuals. Study background: Per-donor plates numbered three CD4 naive, three CD4 memory, two CD8 naive and one CD8 memory. Whole-study results and caveats: Despite large depth, sorted-subset datasets appeared incompletely sequenced. Across a handful of donors, naive CD4 shared 5% to 6.5%, naive CD8 over 3%, memory CD4 about 2.4%, memory CD8 0.4% to 0.5%.

The V and J ends lost 6 bases and 7 bases respectively, with 29 bases between them. The CDR3 has 17 residues. Germline V CDR1 and CDR2: SGHRS, YFSETQ. A note on this clone: No antigen is known for it.

Generated by immunoSEQ multiplex PCR, the TCRdb table keeps only in-frame clones and is missing some. Found here are 2.5 million or so clones, more than 90% of them singletons; the top ten hold over 0.12%. HIV-negative, healthy adults without recent acute infections or vaccinations were the donors. Sequenced material: naive CD4+ T cells sorted from blood. This sample's subset: CD45RA+ positively selected. The chain couples TRBV5-1 to TRBJ2-7, with D unclear. This receptor was taken from a man aged 18 to 30 in good health. CDR3: CASTPGFRTRSFEEQYF. Here the CDR3 DNA reads TGCGCCAGCACCCCTGGGTTCAGAACACGGAGCTTTGAGGAGCAGTACTTC.